Below, 27 T cell receptor beta chains from the same sample are listed, as sequenced in a study of CD8+ T cells in alopecia areata. RNA was isolated and reverse transcribed to cDNA, the sequencing template. The data were produced by immunoSEQ multiplex PCR, yet TCRdb's version contains in-frame clones alone and is incomplete. The repertoire includes roughly 100,000 clones, about 60% of them detected once, and 7.5% to 9% sits in the top ten. The sequencing sample was made of CD4+ T cells sorted from blood. The receptors were gathered from a human donor in good health.

The chain carries TRBV2 and TRBJ2-7; TRBD2 aligns across 7 bases. Per germline, CDR1 SNHLY and CDR2 FYNNEI. V gave up 7 bases and J gave up 2 bases; unmatched junction bases: 5. There are 13 residues in the CDR3. This CDR3 is CASKDGTTYEQYF. The CDR3 DNA reads TGTGCCAGCAAGGACGGGACTACCTACGAGCAGTACTTC.

The table lists this clone with a few counts. The chain carries TRBV29-1 and TRBJ1-4; D possibly corresponds to TRBD1 (6 bases). The CDR3 consists of 11 residues. V shed 3 bases and J shed 11 bases, with 10 bases lying between them. Germline V gene sequence: CDR1 SQVTM, CDR2 ANQGSEA. The CDR3 is CSVDTGLKLFF. Written as DNA, the CDR3 is TGCAGCGTTGACACAGGGTTGAAACTGTTTTTT.

CDR3 nucleotide sequence: TGTGCCAGCAGACGGCCCGTAACCTACGAGCAGTACTTC. Protein product: CASRRPVTYEQYF. The chain recombines TRBV6-5 with TRBJ2-7, with D unresolved. From germline, CDR1 is MNHEY and CDR2 SVGAGI. The ends were cut back, 6 bases at V and 2 bases at J, with 11 bases in the middle. The CDR3 contains 13 residues.

The gene calls are TRBV19 and TRBJ2-1; 10 bases match TRBD1. V lost 10 bases, J lost 3 bases, and 6 bases stayed unmatched. Germline V gene lookup returns CDR1 LNHDA and CDR2 SQIVND (reference sequence). This CDR3 contains 14 residues. The CDR3: CAILDRGFYNEQFF. CDR3 coding DNA: TGTGCCATTTTGGACAGGGGGTTCTACAATGAGCAGTTCTTC.

The rearrangement uses TRBV28 and TRBJ2-7, with D unresolved. This CDR3 has 15 residues. Germline CDR1 and CDR2: MDHEN and SYDVKM. The V and J ends lost 5 bases and 0 bases respectively, with 14 bases between them. As DNA, the CDR3 is TGTGCCAGCAGTGAGAGTGGGCCGGGCTCCTACGAGCAGTACTTC. Its translation: CASSESGPGSYEQYF.

The chain employs TRBV30 and TRBJ1-6; a possible D gene is TRBD1 (5 bases). CDR1 GTSNPN and CDR2 SVGIG come from the germline V gene (reference sequence). This CDR3 spans 14 amino acids. Trimming removed 3 bases at V and 6 bases at J, with 12 bases between. In nucleotides, the CDR3 is TGTGCCTGGAGGGGACCCAGGGCTAATTCACCCCTCCACTTT. The encoded protein is CAWRGPRANSPLHF.

The chain carries TRBV4-1 and TRBJ2-3; D may be TRBD2 (7 bases). V was pared by 3 bases and J by 2 bases, with 15 bases between. Germline CDR1 and CDR2: MGHRA and YSYEKL. The CDR3 is 16 amino acids. The CDR3 reads CASSQVSRGPTDTQYF. The CDR3 bases are TGCGCCAGCAGCCAGGTGTCGCGGGGGCCCACAGATACGCAGTATTTT.

The V call is TRBV9, the J call TRBJ2-2, with D possibly matching TRBD1 (5 bases). The CDR3 sequence is 15 residues long. Germline V CDR1 and CDR2: SGDLS, YYNGEE. The ends were cut back, 5 bases at V and 4 bases at J, with 15 bases in the middle. CDR3 loop: CASRKTGEITGELFF. In nucleotides, the CDR3 is TGTGCCAGCAGGAAAACAGGAGAAATCACCGGGGAGCTGTTTTTT.

This clone was counted between two and nine times. The V gene is TRBV28, the J gene TRBJ2-2; the D gene is possibly TRBD1 (5 bases). This CDR3 region has 14 residues. CDR1 and CDR2 (germline): MDHEN, SYDVKM. V gave up 3 bases and J gave up 7 bases, with 12 bases separating them. The CDR3 nucleotides read TGTGCCAGCAGTTTCCAGGGTTACGGCGGGGAGCTGTTTTTT. Residues: CASSFQGYGGELFF.

J is TRBJ2-7 and V is TRBV5-1; 9 bases align to TRBD2. V gave up 4 bases and J gave up 4 bases; unmatched junction bases: 9. This CDR3 is 15 amino acids long. CDR1 is SGHRS and CDR2 is YFSETQ in the germline V gene. The CDR3 loop is CASSSGGSALYEQYF. The CDR3 region has the DNA TGCGCCAGCAGCAGCGGGGGGTCCGCACTTTACGAGCAGTACTTC.

This clone was observed a few times. The chain joins TRBV7-2 to TRBJ2-7; TRBD2 agrees at 9 bases. The trim removed 3 bases at V and 0 bases at J, leaving 6 bases unmatched. The germline CDR1 and CDR2 sequences are SGHTA and FQGNSA. The CDR3 is 16 residues long. CDR3 nucleotide sequence: TGTGCCAGCAGCTTTAGCGGGGGCCTCACCTCCTACGAGCAGTACTTC. Encoded protein: CASSFSGGLTSYEQYF.

V and J are TRBV6-1 and TRBJ1-1; 9 bases fit TRBD1. This CDR3 is built from 16 residues. The germline V gene encodes CDR1 MNHNS and CDR2 SASEGT. J was trimmed by 5 bases and V by 1 base; bases with no gene match: 8. The CDR3 DNA reads TGTGCCAGCAGTGAAGTTTACGGGACAGGGTCGACTGAAGCTTTCTTT. It translates to CASSEVYGTGSTEAFF.

This clone was observed a few times. This chain uses TRBV6-5 with TRBJ2-5, with TRBD2 as a possible D gene (5 bases). The germline V gene has CDR1 MNHEY and CDR2 SVGAGI. The CDR3 has 13 amino acids. The ends were cut back, 6 bases at V and 2 bases at J, with 10 bases in the middle. CDR3: CASRQRLQETQYF. The CDR3 DNA follows: TGTGCCAGCAGACAGCGGCTTCAAGAGACCCAGTACTTC.

The chain combines TRBV30 with TRBJ2-3; TRBD1 might be the D (6 bases). The germline V and J ends were trimmed by 0 bases and 9 bases, with 22 bases remaining between them. The CDR3 runs 16 residues. The germline V gene has CDR1 GTSNPN and CDR2 SVGIG (reference sequence). The CDR3 DNA reads TGTGCCTGGAGTGTATCTGGGAGCCCCGCCACAGGGACGCAGTATTTT. Its translation: CAWSVSGSPATGTQYF.

This clone came up a few times. This sequence joins TRBV7-2 and TRBJ2-5, with D possibly being TRBD1 (6 bases). The CDR3 loop spans 14 amino acids. CDR1 is SGHTA, CDR2 FQGNSA, per germline. V was pared by 5 bases and J by 5 bases, with 15 bases between. The CDR3 reads CASSAQGSGETQYF. CDR3 nucleotide sequence: TGTGCCAGCAGCGCACAGGGATCAGGGGAGACCCAGTACTTC.

This clone has just a few counts. The chain joins TRBV28 to TRBJ2-3, with 7 bases aligning to TRBD1. J lost 3 bases, V lost 7 bases, and 7 bases had no gene match. The CDR3 contains 14 residues. Germline V CDR1 and CDR2: MDHEN, SYDVKM. CDR3 protein: CASTATGITDTQYF. Written as DNA, the CDR3 is TGTGCCAGCACCGCGACAGGGATTACAGATACGCAGTATTTT.

The chain recombines TRBV4-3 with TRBJ2-7; D might be TRBD2 (5 bases). Looked up from germline, CDR1 is LGHNA and CDR2 is YSLEER. The CDR3 covers 15 residues. With 4 bases removed from V and 3 bases from J, the gap between germline ends came to 16 bases. CDR3 in DNA: TGCGCCAGCAGCCCCCAACTCGGCGGGTTCTACGAGCAGTACTTC. Translating gives CASSPQLGGFYEQYF.

This clone was picked up one time. The chain carries TRBV4-2 and TRBJ1-2, with a weak D call TRBD1 (5 bases). V lost 0 bases and J 7 bases, leaving 18 bases between the germline ends. Per germline, CDR1 LGHNA and CDR2 YNFKEQ. CDR3 length: 16 residues. CDR3 amino acids: CASSQDVAPGTGGYTF. In DNA form, the CDR3 reads TGTGCCAGCAGCCAAGATGTTGCCCCCGGGACGGGTGGCTACACCTTC.

The genes are TRBV5-1 and TRBJ1-6; D not resolved. The CDR3 has 16 amino acids. The V gene lost 4 bases and the J gene lost 3 bases, with 14 bases spanning the gap. CDR1 and CDR2 from the germline V gene are SGHRS and YFSETQ. CDR3 in DNA: TGCGCCAGCAGCGGGTCTGGACGGAACTATAATTCACCCCTCCACTTT. Encoded protein: CASSGSGRNYNSPLHF.

The CDR3 sequence: CASSFLGGLGYTF. The CDR3 DNA reads TGTGCCAGCAGCTTCCTGGGCGGCCTAGGCTACACCTTC. The chain has TRBV5-4 and TRBJ1-2; D is ambiguous. CDR1 SGHNT and CDR2 YYREEE come from the germline V gene (reference sequence). This CDR3 contains 13 residues. The V gene lost 2 bases and the J gene lost 8 bases, with 13 bases spanning the gap.

V gene TRBV7-2 combines with J gene TRBJ2-7; the match to TRBD2 covers 10 bases. V shed 1 base and J 2 bases; nucleotides not matched to a gene: 5. Germline V gene data show CDR1 as SGHTA and CDR2 as FQGNSA. This CDR3 region has 16 residues. The CDR3 loop is CASSLVTSGAPYEQYF. The CDR3 DNA reads TGTGCCAGCAGCTTAGTTACTAGCGGGGCCCCCTACGAGCAGTACTTC.

Turning to this clone: At the DNA level, this CDR3 is encoded by other sequences in the same sample as well. V gene TRBV29-1 combines with J gene TRBJ1-2; D is unresolved. The V and J ends lost 4 bases and 6 bases respectively, with 3 bases between them. CDR3 length: 9 residues. CDR1 and CDR2 from the germline V gene are SQVTM and ANQGSEA. The CDR3, as DNA: TGCAGCGTTGGGGATGGCTACACCTTC. Protein product: CSVGDGYTF.

This sequence joins TRBV19 and TRBJ1-1; D unresolved. Germline V CDR1 and CDR2: LNHDA, SQIVND (reference sequence). The germline V and J ends were trimmed by 7 bases and 1 base, with 10 bases remaining between them. The CDR3 is 13 residues long. Written as DNA, the CDR3 is TGTGCCAGTAACCTAGACAAGAACACTGAAGCTTTCTTT. It specifies CASNLDKNTEAFF.

This sequence joins TRBV28 and TRBJ1-2; no clear D. The CDR3 is 15 amino acids. In germline, CDR1 is MDHEN, CDR2 SYDVKM. Trimming removed 11 bases at V and 4 bases at J, with 23 bases between. This CDR3 is CACGDRAGTFYGYTF. The CDR3 region has the DNA TGTGCCTGCGGGGATAGGGCAGGCACCTTCTATGGCTACACCTTC.

This clone was recorded only once. This sequence joins TRBV2 and TRBJ1-2, with D tentatively TRBD1 (5 bases). V lost 6 bases and J lost 7, with 18 bases in between. CDR1 is SNHLY and CDR2 is FYNNEI in the germline V gene. This CDR3 is built from 14 residues. CDR3 amino acids: CASSGDFPAGGYTF. The CDR3 DNA reads TGTGCCAGCAGCGGGGACTTCCCCGCGGGTGGCTACACCTTC.

This clone was seen more than once but under ten times. V usage is TRBV19 and J usage is TRBJ2-2; D gene uncertain. From germline, CDR1 is LNHDA and CDR2 SQIVND (reference sequence). The V gene lost 4 bases and the J gene lost 0 bases, with 15 bases spanning the gap. There are 17 residues in the CDR3. The chain's CDR3 is CASSSLRTVANTGELFF. The CDR3 DNA reads TGTGCCAGTAGTAGTCTAAGAACTGTTGCGAACACCGGGGAGCTGTTTTTT.

This chain uses TRBV18 with TRBJ1-1; 8 bases are shared with TRBD1. The CDR3 length is 15 residues. The V gene's germline CDR1 is KGHSH and CDR2 LQKENI. After removal of 2 bases from V and 1 base from J, the junction contained 3 bases not matched to a gene. The CDR3 loop is CASSPSGTGNTEAFF. In DNA form, the CDR3 reads TGTGCCAGCTCACCATCCGGGACAGGGAACACTGAAGCTTTCTTT.